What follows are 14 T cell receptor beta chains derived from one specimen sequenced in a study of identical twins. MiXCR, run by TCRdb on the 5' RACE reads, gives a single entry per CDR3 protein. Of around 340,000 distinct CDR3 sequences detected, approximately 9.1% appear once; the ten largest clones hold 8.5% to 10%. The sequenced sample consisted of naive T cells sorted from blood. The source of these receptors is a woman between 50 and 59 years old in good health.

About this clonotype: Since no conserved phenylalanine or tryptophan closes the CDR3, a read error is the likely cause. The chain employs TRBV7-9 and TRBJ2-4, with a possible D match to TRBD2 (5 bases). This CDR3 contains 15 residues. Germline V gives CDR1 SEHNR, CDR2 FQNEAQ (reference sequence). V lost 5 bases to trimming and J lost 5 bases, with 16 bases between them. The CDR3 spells CASSPEIWGENIQYL. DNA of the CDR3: TGTGCCAGCAGCCCCGAAATTTGGGGAGAAAACATTCAGTACTTA.

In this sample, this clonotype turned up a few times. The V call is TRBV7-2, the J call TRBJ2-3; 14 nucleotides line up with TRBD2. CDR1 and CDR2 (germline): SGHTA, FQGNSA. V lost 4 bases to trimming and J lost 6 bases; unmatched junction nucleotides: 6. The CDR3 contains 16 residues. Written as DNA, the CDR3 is TGTGCCAGCAGCTCGGGACTAGCGGGAGCGGCGGATACGCAGTATTTT. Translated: CASSSGLAGAADTQYF. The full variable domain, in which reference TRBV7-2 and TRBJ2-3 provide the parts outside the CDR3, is GAGVSQSPSNKVTEKGKDVELRCDPISGHTALYWYRQSLGQGLEFLIYFQGNSAPDKSGLPSDRFSAERTGGSVSTLTIQRTQQEDSAVYLCASSSGLAGAADTQYFGPGTRLTVL.

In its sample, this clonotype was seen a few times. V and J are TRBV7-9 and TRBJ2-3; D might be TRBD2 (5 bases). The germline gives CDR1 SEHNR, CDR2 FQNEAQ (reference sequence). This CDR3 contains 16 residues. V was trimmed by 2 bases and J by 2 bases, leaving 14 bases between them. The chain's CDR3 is CASSLRRVRATDTQYF. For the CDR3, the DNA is TGTGCCAGCAGCTTAAGAAGGGTGAGGGCCACAGATACGCAGTATTTT.

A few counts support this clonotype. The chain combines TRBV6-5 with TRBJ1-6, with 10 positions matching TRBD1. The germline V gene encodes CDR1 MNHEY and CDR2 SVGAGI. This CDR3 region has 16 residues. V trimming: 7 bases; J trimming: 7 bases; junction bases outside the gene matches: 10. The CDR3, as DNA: TGTGCCAGCACCAAAACCCGGGACAGGGGAAATTCACCCCTCCACTTT. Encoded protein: CASTKTRDRGNSPLHF.

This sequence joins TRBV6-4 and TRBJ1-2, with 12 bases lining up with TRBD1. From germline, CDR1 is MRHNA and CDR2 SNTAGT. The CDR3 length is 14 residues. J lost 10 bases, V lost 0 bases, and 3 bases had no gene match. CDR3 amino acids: CASSDSGTGGDYTF. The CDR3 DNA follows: TGTGCCAGCAGTGACTCGGGGACAGGGGGCGACTACACCTTC.

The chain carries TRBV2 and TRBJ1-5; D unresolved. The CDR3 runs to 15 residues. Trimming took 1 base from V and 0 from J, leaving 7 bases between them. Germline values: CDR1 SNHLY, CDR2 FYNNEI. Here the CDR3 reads CASSEGAASNQPQHF. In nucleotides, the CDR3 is TGTGCCAGCAGTGAAGGCGCAGCTAGCAATCAGCCCCAGCATTTT.

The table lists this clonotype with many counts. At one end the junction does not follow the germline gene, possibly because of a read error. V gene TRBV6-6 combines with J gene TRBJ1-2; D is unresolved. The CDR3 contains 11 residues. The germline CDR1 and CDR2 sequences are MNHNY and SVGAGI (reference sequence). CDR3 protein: CASSPSQKKYF. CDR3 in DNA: TGTGCCAGCAGTCCCTCCCAGAAAAAATACTTC.

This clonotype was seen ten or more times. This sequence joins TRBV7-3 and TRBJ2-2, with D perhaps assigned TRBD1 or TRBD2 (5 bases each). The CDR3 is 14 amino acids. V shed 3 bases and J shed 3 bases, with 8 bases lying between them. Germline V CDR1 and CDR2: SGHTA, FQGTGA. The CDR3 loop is CASSLRGDTGELFF. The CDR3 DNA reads TGTGCCAGCAGCTTGAGGGGTGACACCGGGGAGCTGTTTTTT.

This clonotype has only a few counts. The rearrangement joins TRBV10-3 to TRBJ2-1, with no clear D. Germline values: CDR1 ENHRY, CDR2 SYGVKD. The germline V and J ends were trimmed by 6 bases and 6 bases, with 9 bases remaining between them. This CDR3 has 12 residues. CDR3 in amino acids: CAISAWSNEQFF. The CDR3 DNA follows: TGTGCCATCAGCGCTTGGAGCAATGAGCAGTTCTTC.

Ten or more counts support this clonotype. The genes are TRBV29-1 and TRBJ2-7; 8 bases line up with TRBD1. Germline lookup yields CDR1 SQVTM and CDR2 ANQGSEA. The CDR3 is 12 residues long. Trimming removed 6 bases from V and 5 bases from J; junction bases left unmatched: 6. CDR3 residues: CSVGQGSDEQYF. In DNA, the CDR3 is TGCAGCGTCGGACAGGGCTCGGACGAGCAGTACTTC.

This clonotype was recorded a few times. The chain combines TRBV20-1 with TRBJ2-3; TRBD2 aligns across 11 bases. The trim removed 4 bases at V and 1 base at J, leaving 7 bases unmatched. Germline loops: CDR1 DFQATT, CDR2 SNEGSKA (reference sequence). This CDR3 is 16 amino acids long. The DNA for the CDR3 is TGCAGTGCTACCCCCGGACTAGCGGGCGGCACAGATACGCAGTATTTT. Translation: CSATPGLAGGTDTQYF.

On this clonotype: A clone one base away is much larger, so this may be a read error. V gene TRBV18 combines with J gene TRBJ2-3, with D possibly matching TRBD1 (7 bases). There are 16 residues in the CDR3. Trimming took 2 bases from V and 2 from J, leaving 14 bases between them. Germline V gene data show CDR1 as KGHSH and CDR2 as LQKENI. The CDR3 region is CASSPIRGADTDTQYF. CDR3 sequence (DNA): TGTGCCAGCTCACCAATCAGGGGGGCCGACACAGATACGCAGTATTTT. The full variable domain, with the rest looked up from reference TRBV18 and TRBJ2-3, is NAGVMQNPRHLVRRRGQEARLRCSPMKGHSHVYWYRQLPEEGLKFMVYLQKENIIDESGMPKERFSAEFPKEGPSILRIQQVVRGDSAAYFCASSPIRGADTDTQYFGPGTRLTVL.

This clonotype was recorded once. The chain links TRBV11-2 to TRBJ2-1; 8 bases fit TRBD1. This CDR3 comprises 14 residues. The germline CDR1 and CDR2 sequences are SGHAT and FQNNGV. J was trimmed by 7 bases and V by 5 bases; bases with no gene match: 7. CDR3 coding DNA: TGTGCCAGCAGCCTCGGACAGGGCAGAAATGAGCAGTTCTTC. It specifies CASSLGQGRNEQFF.

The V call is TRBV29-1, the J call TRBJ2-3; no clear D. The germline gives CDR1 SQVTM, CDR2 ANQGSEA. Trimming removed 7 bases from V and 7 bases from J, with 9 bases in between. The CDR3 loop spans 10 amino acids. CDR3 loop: CSARPYTQYF. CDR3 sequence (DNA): TGCAGCGCCAGGCCCTATACGCAGTATTTT.